Shown below are 2 T cell receptor beta chains from a single sample sequenced in a study of blood T cells in healthy people across ages. Primed by a sample-barcoded 5' primer and a J-beta primer mix, a second PCR proceeded for about 7 to 11 cycles. TCRdb redid the calling of the 5' RACE reads with MiXCR, one entry per CDR3 protein. The data hold hundreds of thousands of distinct CDR3 sequences, with 58% observed a single time. The sequenced sample consisted of blood. These receptors were taken from a young man in good health.

In this sample, this clonotype turned up a few times. The J gene is TRBJ2-1, the V gene TRBV7-8; 9 bases line up with TRBD2. The CDR3 extends over 16 amino acids. Trimming at V came to 5 bases and at J to 7 bases, leaving 12 bases not matched to a gene. Germline V gene sequence: CDR1 SGHVS, CDR2 FQNEAQ. The CDR3 sequence is CASSPWEGGRVNEQFF. The CDR3 DNA is TGTGCCAGCAGCCCTTGGGAAGGCGGGAGGGTAAATGAGCAGTTCTTC.

This rearrangement joins TRBV2 to TRBJ2-3; D not certain. CDR1 is SNHLY, CDR2 FYNNEI, per germline. Trimming shortened V by 6 bases and J by 2 bases, and 12 bases separated the two germline ends. There are 14 residues in the CDR3. The DNA for the CDR3 is TGTGCCAGCAGCATGACGGAGTACACAGATACGCAGTATTTT. Protein: CASSMTEYTDTQYF.